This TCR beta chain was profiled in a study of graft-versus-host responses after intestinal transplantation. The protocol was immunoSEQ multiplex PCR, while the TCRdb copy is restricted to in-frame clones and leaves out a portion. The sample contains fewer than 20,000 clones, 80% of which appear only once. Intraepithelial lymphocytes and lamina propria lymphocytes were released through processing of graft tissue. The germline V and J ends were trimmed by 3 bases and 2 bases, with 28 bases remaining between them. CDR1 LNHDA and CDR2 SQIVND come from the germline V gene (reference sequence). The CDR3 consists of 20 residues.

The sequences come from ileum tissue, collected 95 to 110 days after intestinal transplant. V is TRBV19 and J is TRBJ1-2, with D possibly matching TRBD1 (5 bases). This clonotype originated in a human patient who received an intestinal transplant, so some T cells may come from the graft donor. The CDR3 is CASSIRPRQYLRGENYGYTF. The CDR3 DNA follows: TGTGCCAGTAGTATCCGTCCCAGACAGTACCTGAGGGGCGAGAACTATGGCTACACCTTC.